The 30 T cell receptor beta chains below all came from one sample that was sequenced in a study of blood T cells in healthy people across ages. The authors ran a second PCR of 7 to 11 cycles using a sample-barcoded 5' primer and a J-beta primer mix. TCRdb reanalysed the 5' RACE reads using MiXCR and keeps one entry per CDR3 protein. Here the sample spans around 1,500,000 distinct CDR3 sequences, roughly 27% being singletons. Sequencing was carried out using blood. The receptors derive from a woman in her twenties or thirties in good health.

This clonotype has only a few counts. The V call is TRBV30, the J call TRBJ1-3, with 7 nucleotides matching TRBD1. Germline CDR1 and CDR2: GTSNPN and SVGIG (reference sequence). CDR3 size: 14 residues. Trimming at V came to 1 base and at J to 4 bases, leaving 4 bases not matched to a gene. The CDR3 region has the DNA TGTGCCTGGAGTGGTACCAGGGGGGGAAACACCATATATTTT. Encoded protein: CAWSGTRGGNTIYF.

This chain joins TRBV12-3 or TRBV12-4 and TRBJ2-1, with D possibly TRBD2 on 5 matching bases. This CDR3 has 16 amino acids. V gave up 4 bases and J gave up 4 bases, with 17 bases separating them. The chain's CDR3 is CASSSRGLAIYNEQFF. CDR3 in DNA: TGTGCCAGCAGTTCTAGAGGACTGGCGATATACAATGAGCAGTTCTTC.

This clonotype was seen a handful of times. V usage is TRBV7-2 and J usage is TRBJ2-7; 8 nucleotides agree with TRBD2. The CDR3 runs to 13 residues. With 8 bases clipped from V and 5 bases from J, the junction kept 8 bases outside the gene matches. Germline lookup yields CDR1 SGHTA and CDR2 FQGNSA. The CDR3 is CASGVGGADEQYF. The CDR3 DNA follows: TGTGCCAGCGGAGTCGGGGGGGCGGACGAGCAGTACTTC. Full variable domain (missing parts from reference TRBV7-2 and TRBJ2-7): GAGVSQSPSNKVTEKGKDVELRCDPISGHTALYWYRQSLGQGLEFLIYFQGNSAPDKSGLPSDRFSAERTGGSVSTLTIQRTQQEDSAVYLCASGVGGADEQYFGPGTRLTVT.

The chain has TRBV6-2 or TRBV6-3 and TRBJ2-6, with D uncertain. Germline V gives CDR1 MNHEY, CDR2 SVGEGT. The CDR3 sequence is 15 residues long. The germline V and J ends were trimmed by 2 bases and 2 bases, with 7 bases remaining between them. The CDR3 DNA follows: TGTGCCAGCAGTTACGAGGTGGCTGGGGCCAACGTCCTGACTTTC. As protein: CASSYEVAGANVLTF.

The chain couples TRBV9 to TRBJ2-7; 12 nucleotides match TRBD2. The CDR3 runs to 16 residues. The germline CDR1 and CDR2 sequences are SGDLS and YYNGEE. The trim removed 3 bases at V and 6 bases at J, leaving 10 bases unmatched. CDR3 protein: CASSASSGGANREQYF. The CDR3 nucleotides are TGTGCCAGCAGCGCTTCTAGCGGGGGGGCGAATCGCGAGCAGTACTTC.

The rearrangement joins TRBV6-5 to TRBJ1-1; D is unresolved. CDR3 length: 13 residues. CDR1 is MNHEY, CDR2 SVGAGI, per germline. The ends were cut back, 5 bases at V and 5 bases at J, with 12 bases in the middle. In DNA form, the CDR3 reads TGTGCCAGCAGTAACAGTGGTGGAACTGAAGCTTTCTTT. Residues: CASSNSGGTEAFF.

This clonotype has only a few counts. The chain links TRBV7-9 to TRBJ2-5; 9 bases are shared with TRBD1. The trim removed 5 bases at V and 0 bases at J, leaving 4 bases unmatched. The CDR3 has 15 residues. CDR1 is SEHNR and CDR2 is FQNEAQ in the germline V gene (reference sequence). CDR3 coding DNA: TGTGCCAGCAGCCCTGGGACAGGGAACCAAGAGACCCAGTACTTC. Translation gives CASSPGTGNQETQYF.

This clonotype was found many times. V is TRBV12-3 or TRBV12-4 and J is TRBJ2-3, with TRBD1 identical over 8 bases. The V and J ends lost 1 base and 8 bases, in that order; junction bases with no gene match: 2. CDR3 length equals 13 residues. The CDR3 DNA reads TGTGCCAGCAGTTTAGAAGACAGGGGTACGCAGTATTTT. Translating it yields CASSLEDRGTQYF.

This clonotype appeared many times. The chain combines TRBV6-5 with TRBJ2-3, with 8 bases fitting TRBD1. Germline V gene sequence: CDR1 MNHEY, CDR2 SVGAGI. CDR3 length: 13 residues. V trimming: 6 bases; J trimming: 8 bases; junction bases outside the gene matches: 7. The CDR3 region has the DNA TGTGCCAGCAGATTAGGACAGGGTGGTACGCAGTATTTT. Its protein product is CASRLGQGGTQYF.

This clonotype was counted ten times or more. V gene TRBV7-2 combines with J gene TRBJ1-1; D remains unclear. This CDR3 region has 13 residues. With 6 bases removed from V and 1 base from J, the gap between germline ends came to 9 bases. Germline V CDR1 and CDR2: SGHTA, FQGNSA. CDR3 residues: CASSFASNTEAFF. The CDR3 DNA sequence: TGTGCCAGCAGTTTTGCCTCGAACACTGAAGCTTTCTTT.

This clonotype was detected a few times. The chain is built from TRBV4-2 and TRBJ1-4; D is unresolved. The germline V gene encodes CDR1 LGHNA and CDR2 YNFKEQ. The length of the CDR3 is 12 residues. With 1 base removed from V and 10 bases from J, the gap between germline ends came to 7 bases. In DNA, the CDR3 is TGTGCCAGCAGCCAAGGTCGCGGAAAACTGTTTTTT. It translates to CASSQGRGKLFF.

A few counts support this clonotype. The rearrangement uses TRBV19 and TRBJ2-1; no clear D gene. Germline V gene data show CDR1 as LNHDA and CDR2 as SQIVND (reference sequence). V was trimmed by 2 bases and J by 0 bases, leaving 5 bases between them. The CDR3 sequence is 14 residues long. CDR3 coding DNA: TGTGCCAGTAGTATAACGGTCTCCTACAATGAGCAGTTCTTC. This gives the protein CASSITVSYNEQFF. Filled out from reference TRBV19 and TRBJ2-1, the complete variable domain reads DGGITQSPKYLFRKEGQNVTLSCEQNLNHDAMYWYRQDPGQGLRLIYYSQIVNDFQKGDIAEGYSVSREKKESFPLTVTSAQKNPTAFYLCASSITVSYNEQFFGPGTRLTVL.

This chain joins TRBV2 and TRBJ2-7; a possible D gene is TRBD2 (6 bases). V lost 2 bases and J 4 bases, leaving 12 bases between the germline ends. Germline V gene data show CDR1 as SNHLY and CDR2 as FYNNEI. The CDR3 is 14 residues long. The CDR3 DNA is TGTGCCAGCAGTGAATCTATCGGGAGATACGAGCAGTACTTC. As protein: CASSESIGRYEQYF.

Points on this clonotype: Given the absence of the conserved phenylalanine or tryptophan at the CDR3 end, a read error is likely. The V call is TRBV20-1, the J call TRBJ2-1; a possible D gene is TRBD1 (6 bases). The germline V gene has CDR1 DFQATT and CDR2 SNEGSKA (reference sequence). Trimming took off 6 bases at V and 0 bases at J, with 15 bases between the two ends. The CDR3 covers 15 residues. The CDR3 spells CSARDTSSSYNEQFV. Here the CDR3 DNA reads TGCAGTGCAAGGGACACGTCGAGCTCCTACAATGAGCAGTTCGTC.

The table lists this clonotype with a few counts. The chain employs TRBV4-2 and TRBJ1-1; D is unclear. The CDR3 runs to 16 residues. CDR1 is LGHNA and CDR2 is YNFKEQ in the germline V gene. V was clipped by 5 bases and J by 7 bases, with 23 bases between them. The CDR3 is CASSSTRIGRRSEAFF. CDR3 in DNA: TGTGCCAGCAGCTCAACCAGGATAGGGAGGCGTAGTGAAGCTTTCTTT.

This clonotype turned up a few times. The genes are TRBV20-1 and TRBJ2-7, with D perhaps TRBD2 (5 bases). In germline, CDR1 is DFQATT, CDR2 SNEGSKA (reference sequence). The V end lost 3 bases, the J end lost 3 bases, and 9 bases lay between the germline ends. This CDR3 spans 12 amino acids. For the CDR3, the DNA is TGCAGTGCTAGCGGGAATATCTACGAGCAGTACTTC. Amino acids: CSASGNIYEQYF.

This clonotype has a count of ten or more. The chain employs TRBV10-3 and TRBJ2-5; D remains unclear. In germline, CDR1 is ENHRY, CDR2 SYGVKD. V lost 5 bases to trimming and J lost 1 base, with 8 bases between them. The CDR3 has 13 amino acids. This chain's CDR3 is CAISQRSQETQYF. CDR3 coding DNA: TGTGCCATCAGTCAGAGATCCCAAGAGACCCAGTACTTC.

This clonotype was counted many times. V gene TRBV5-1 combines with J gene TRBJ2-5, with D possibly TRBD1 on 6 matching bases. The germline V and J ends were trimmed by 0 bases and 3 bases, with 12 bases remaining between them. CDR1 and CDR2 from the germline V gene are SGHRS and YFSETQ. This CDR3 is 15 amino acids long. The CDR3 reads CASSLATGREETQYF. CDR3 nucleotides: TGCGCCAGCAGCTTGGCGACAGGACGGGAAGAGACCCAGTACTTC.

This clonotype was seen a few times. This rearrangement joins TRBV7-2 to TRBJ1-5; D perhaps matches TRBD1 (5 bases). Germline V lookup: CDR1 SGHTA, CDR2 FQGNSA. V was pared by 5 bases and J by 7 bases, with 12 bases between. The CDR3 runs to 13 residues. The CDR3 DNA follows: TGTGCCAGCAGCCGAGAGGGGACCCAGCCCCAGCATTTT. It codes for CASSREGTQPQHF.

At least ten counts were recorded for this clonotype. The gene calls are TRBV5-5 and TRBJ2-7, with unresolved D. CDR1 and CDR2 (germline): SGHKS, YYEKEE (reference sequence). With 0 bases removed from V and 6 bases from J, the gap between germline ends came to 10 bases. This CDR3 region has 13 residues. This CDR3 reads CASSLGQLREQYF. The CDR3 DNA follows: TGTGCCAGCAGCTTGGGGCAGTTACGCGAGCAGTACTTC.

A few counts support this clonotype. J is TRBJ1-6 and V is TRBV9, with a tentative D call TRBD1 (5 bases). Trimming took 0 bases from V and 10 from J, leaving 8 bases between them. Germline CDR1 SGDLS, CDR2 YYNGEE. The CDR3 extends over 13 amino acids. CDR3 sequence reads: CASSVDGGSPLHF. The CDR3, as DNA: TGTGCCAGCAGCGTAGATGGGGGATCACCCCTCCACTTT.

The V and J genes are TRBV6-1 and TRBJ1-1, with D tentatively TRBD1 (5 bases). The CDR3 is made up of 13 amino acids. Between the trimmed V and J ends, which lost 0 bases and 11 bases, there was a span of 13 bases. CDR1 is MNHNS and CDR2 is SASEGT in the germline V gene. The CDR3 DNA is TGTGCCAGCAGTGAAGCGGTGGCAGGGAGGGCTTTCTTT. Its translation: CASSEAVAGRAFF.

This chain links TRBV20-1 with TRBJ2-5, with unresolved D. The J call may not be correct, given that the DNA end is closer to TRBJ2-7. This CDR3 spans 11 amino acids. Germline V gives CDR1 DFQATT, CDR2 SNEGSKA (reference sequence). CDR3 bases: TGCAGGGCGCGAAGGTTCCACGAGCAGTACTTC. This gives the protein CRARRFHEQYF.

This clonotype was counted only a few times. The chain links TRBV7-9 to TRBJ1-2; unclear D gene. The CDR3 runs to 12 residues. Germline lookup yields CDR1 SEHNR and CDR2 FQNEAQ (reference sequence). Trimming stripped 2 bases from V and 8 bases from J, with 9 bases between. The CDR3 spells CASSLPDQGYTF. CDR3 nucleotides: TGTGCCAGCAGCTTACCCGACCAAGGCTACACCTTC.

This clonotype was detected only a few times. CDR3 region: CASSPLPTGSGHEQFF. Written as DNA, the CDR3 is TGTGCCAGCTCACCTCTCCCCACAGGAAGCGGGCATGAGCAGTTCTTC. The V gene is TRBV18, the J gene TRBJ2-1; D may be TRBD2 (6 bases). V shed 3 bases and J shed 8 bases, with 20 bases lying between them. The CDR3 has 16 residues. CDR1 is KGHSH, CDR2 LQKENI, per germline. Using reference TRBV18 and TRBJ2-1 for the parts outside the CDR3, the full variable domain is NAGVMQNPRHLVRRRGQEARLRCSPMKGHSHVYWYRQLPEEGLKFMVYLQKENIIDESGMPKERFSAEFPKEGPSILRIQQVVRGDSAAYFCASSPLPTGSGHEQFFGPGTRLTVL.

The chain recombines TRBV5-1 with TRBJ2-2, with D possibly TRBD1 on 7 matching bases. V lost 4 bases to trimming and J lost 4 bases, with 20 bases between them. The CDR3 has 17 residues. The germline gives CDR1 SGHRS, CDR2 YFSETQ. CDR3 nucleotides: TGCGCCAGCAGCCCACAGGGCGGGACAGTGGGCACCGGGGAGCTGTTTTTT. Protein product: CASSPQGGTVGTGELFF.

The gene calls are TRBV9 and TRBJ2-1; TRBD2 is a possible D gene (6 bases). V was shortened by 4 bases and J by 3 bases, with 17 bases between the two germline ends. The CDR3 length is 16 residues. CDR1 is SGDLS and CDR2 is YYNGEE in the germline V gene. Here the CDR3 DNA reads TGTGCCAGCAGCCCGGCGGGACCGGGAAGCTACAATGAGCAGTTCTTC. This gives the protein CASSPAGPGSYNEQFF.

The CDR3 is CASSSGDRTYNEQFF. The CDR3 bases are TGTGCCAGCAGCTCCGGTGACCGGACATACAATGAGCAGTTCTTC. The V call is TRBV28, the J call TRBJ2-1; possibly TRBD1 for D (5 bases). Germline-derived CDR1 and CDR2 are MDHEN and SYDVKM. The CDR3 has 15 residues. The V end lost 6 bases, the J end lost 4 bases, and 16 bases lay between the germline ends.

V and J are TRBV5-1 and TRBJ2-4; 7 nucleotides line up with TRBD1. With V trimmed by 2 bases and J by 7 bases, 12 bases remained unmatched. Germline CDR1 and CDR2: SGHRS and YFSETQ. This CDR3 region has 16 residues. The CDR3 DNA is TGCGCCAGCAGCTTCACTCTCACAGGGGCAAGTAACATTCAGTACTTC. Translating gives CASSFTLTGASNIQYF.

At least ten counts were recorded for this clonotype. The chain couples TRBV14 to TRBJ2-1, with D unresolved. Trimming took 0 bases from V and 0 from J, leaving 9 bases between them. Per the germline V gene, CDR1 is SGHDN and CDR2 is FVKESK. The CDR3 totals 16 residues. The DNA for the CDR3 is TGTGCCAGCAGCCAAGATCCAGCTGACTCCTACAATGAGCAGTTCTTC. It specifies CASSQDPADSYNEQFF.